These 24 T cell receptor beta chains were all obtained from the same sample, sequenced in a study of blood T cell repertoires in COVID-19. The data were produced by immunoSEQ multiplex PCR, yet TCRdb's version contains in-frame clones alone and is incomplete. The sample gives some 150,000 clones, approximately 89% of which show up once; 1.5% to 2% is in the top ten. The source material was peripheral blood. These receptors all come from a human donor in a cohort sampled during active COVID-19.

This clone was picked up one time. The chain is built from TRBV19 and TRBJ1-3, with D maybe TRBD1 (6 bases). V was trimmed by 3 bases and J by 2 bases, leaving 11 bases between them. This CDR3 is built from 15 residues. Germline assignment: CDR1 LNHDA and CDR2 SQIVND (reference sequence). The CDR3 spells CASSIVQGPGNTIYF. CDR3 nucleotides: TGTGCCAGTAGTATTGTACAGGGCCCTGGAAACACCATATATTTT.

This chain uses TRBV4-3 with TRBJ2-2; tentative D call: TRBD1 (6 bases). There are 16 residues in the CDR3. The V end was cut by 4 bases, the J end by 0 bases, with 12 bases between. Germline V gene lookup returns CDR1 LGHNA and CDR2 YSLEER. The CDR3 sequence is CASSRGQFANTGELFF. The CDR3 DNA is TGCGCCAGCAGCCGAGGACAGTTCGCGAACACCGGGGAGCTGTTTTTT.

This clone was detected only once. The chain uses TRBV11-2 and TRBJ2-1; 7 bases are shared with TRBD2. This CDR3 comprises 14 residues. Germline assignment: CDR1 SGHAT and CDR2 FQNNGV. Unmatched junction bases numbered 10, after V lost 10 bases and J lost 4 bases. CDR3 residues: CATAGEGIYNEQFF. CDR3 nucleotides: TGTGCCACCGCCGGGGAGGGAATTTACAATGAGCAGTTCTTC.

This chain connects TRBV5-6 to TRBJ1-6, with D maybe TRBD1 (5 bases). The V gene's germline CDR1 is SGHDT and CDR2 YYEEEE. This CDR3 has 14 residues. Trimming pared 7 bases from V and 10 bases from J, leaving 18 bases between. The CDR3 loop reads CASRPGGRFSPLHF. CDR3 sequence (DNA): TGTGCCAGCCGGCCCGGGGGTAGGTTCTCACCCCTCCACTTT.

The V call is TRBV5-1, the J call TRBJ1-1; 8 nucleotides match TRBD1. The J segment lost 2 bases and the V segment lost 4 bases, leaving 4 bases of the junction unmatched. In germline, CDR1 is SGHRS, CDR2 YFSETQ. The CDR3 consists of 14 residues. The CDR3 nucleotides read TGCGCCAGCAGCAACGGACAGGGAAACACTGAAGCTTTCTTT. Translation gives CASSNGQGNTEAFF.

This CDR3 reads CASSLRRGLNSPLHF. The DNA of the CDR3 is TGTGCCAGCAGCTTGAGGCGGGGGCTTAATTCACCCCTCCACTTT. J is TRBJ1-6 and V is TRBV5-6, with a weak D call TRBD1 (6 bases). The CDR3 is made up of 15 amino acids. The germline V gene encodes CDR1 SGHDT and CDR2 YYEEEE. Trimming shortened V by 1 base and J by 6 bases, and 11 bases separated the two germline ends.

This clone was seen just once. The chain uses TRBV7-9 and TRBJ1-1, with D perhaps TRBD1 (5 bases). The CDR3 contains 15 residues. Germline CDR1 and CDR2: SEHNR and FQNEAQ (reference sequence). The V end lost 4 bases, the J end lost 4 bases, and 16 bases lay between the germline ends. CDR3 nucleotide sequence: TGTGCCAGCAGCTCTAGTGGGGCTGAAACCACTGAAGCTTTCTTT. It codes for CASSSSGAETTEAFF.

This clone was seen only once. This rearrangement joins TRBV7-3 to TRBJ2-1; TRBD2 matches at 14 bases. The CDR3 runs to 15 residues. After removal of 3 bases from V and 10 bases from J, the junction contained 5 bases not matched to a gene. CDR1 is SGHTA, CDR2 FQGTGA, per germline. The CDR3 here is CASSFGLAGGEEQFF. As DNA, the CDR3 is TGTGCCAGCAGCTTCGGACTAGCGGGGGGCGAAGAGCAGTTCTTC. Together with reference TRBV7-3 and TRBJ2-1, the CDR3 gives the full variable domain: GAGVSQTPSNKVTEKGKYVELRCDPISGHTALYWYRQSLGQGPEFLIYFQGTGAADDSGLPNDRFFAVRPEGSVSTLKIQRTERGDSAVYLCASSFGLAGGEEQFFGPGTRLTVL.

The chain links TRBV12-3 or TRBV12-4 to TRBJ2-1; TRBD1 agrees at 7 bases. With V trimmed by 10 bases and J by 7 bases, 4 bases remained unmatched. CDR3 length: 11 residues. CDR3 nucleotides: TGTGCCACCATGACAGGGAATGAGCAGTTCTTC. It specifies CATMTGNEQFF.

This sequence joins TRBV30 and TRBJ1-1, with D possibly being TRBD1 (5 bases). Trimming pared 2 bases from V and 4 bases from J, leaving 11 bases between. CDR3 length: 13 amino acids. Germline CDR1 and CDR2: GTSNPN and SVGIG (reference sequence). The CDR3 DNA follows: TGTGCCTGGAGTAAGGGGATGGGCACTGAAGCTTTCTTT. Translating gives CAWSKGMGTEAFF.

Here the CDR3 reads CASSIGAGDTEAFF. In nucleotides, the CDR3 is TGTGCCAGTAGTATTGGGGCAGGGGACACTGAAGCTTTCTTT. This chain links TRBV19 with TRBJ1-1, with D maybe TRBD1 (6 bases). Germline CDR1 is LNHDA and CDR2 is SQIVND (reference sequence). V lost 3 bases and J 3 bases, leaving 11 bases between the germline ends. This CDR3 has 14 residues.

CDR3 sequence (DNA): TGTGCCAGCAGCTTAGACACAGGGGCCGGTAGGGAGCAGTACTTC. Translating gives CASSLDTGAGREQYF. V usage is TRBV7-2 and J usage is TRBJ2-7; 7 bases match TRBD1. Germline values: CDR1 SGHTA, CDR2 FQGNSA. This CDR3 is 15 amino acids long. Trimming cost V 1 base and J 7 bases; bases outside gene matches: 10.

The gene calls are TRBV19 and TRBJ1-1, with D hard to call. The germline V gene has CDR1 LNHDA and CDR2 SQIVND (reference sequence). The CDR3 length is 14 residues. The V end lost 6 bases, the J end lost 1 base, and 12 bases lay between the germline ends. The CDR3 loop is CASSQTTGNTEAFF. CDR3 in DNA: TGTGCCAGTAGCCAAACGACGGGGAACACTGAAGCTTTCTTT.

This chain uses TRBV2 with TRBJ1-2, with D possibly being TRBD1 (6 bases). The CDR3 has 12 residues. V lost 6 bases and J lost 5, with 10 bases in between. CDR1 is SNHLY and CDR2 is FYNNEI in the germline V gene. CDR3: CASRSTGYGYTF. The CDR3 DNA follows: TGTGCCAGCAGATCGACAGGATATGGCTACACCTTC.

The V gene is TRBV29-1, the J gene TRBJ2-1; D perhaps matches TRBD2 (5 bases). Looked up from germline, CDR1 is SQVTM and CDR2 is ANQGSEA. This CDR3 spans 14 amino acids. V was pared by 7 bases and J by 0 bases, with 13 bases between. The CDR3 here is CSALAGPSYNEQFF. The CDR3 nucleotides are TGCAGCGCTCTCGCGGGCCCCTCCTACAATGAGCAGTTCTTC.

The CDR3 coding sequence is TGCGCCAGCAGCCAAGCTTACATATACAATGAGCAGTTCTTC. It translates to CASSQAYIYNEQFF. The J gene is TRBJ2-1, the V gene TRBV4-1; D gene ambiguous. Germline V gene lookup returns CDR1 MGHRA and CDR2 YSYEKL. Deletions cut 1 base from V and 4 bases from J, with 8 bases between. The CDR3 has 14 amino acids.

V is TRBV6-2 or TRBV6-3 and J is TRBJ2-2; TRBD2 matches at 7 bases. The V gene end was trimmed by 2 bases and the J gene end by 5 bases; junction bases not matched to a gene: 5. Per germline, CDR1 MNHEY and CDR2 SVGEGT. The CDR3 has 15 amino acids. The CDR3 DNA follows: TGTGCCAGCAGTTACAGCCTAGCGGCAACCGGGGAGCTGTTTTTT. Amino acids: CASSYSLAATGELFF.

The chain couples TRBV24-1 to TRBJ2-3, with D tentatively TRBD2 (6 bases). V lost 3 bases and J 11 bases, leaving 17 bases between the germline ends. The CDR3 extends over 14 amino acids. Germline loops: CDR1 KGHDR, CDR2 SFDVKD. The CDR3 nucleotides are TGTGCCACCAGTGATGGATATTACCGGGAGCAGCAGTATTTT. Amino acid sequence: CATSDGYYREQQYF.

This chain links TRBV7-8 with TRBJ2-7; tentatively, D is TRBD2 (6 bases). Trimming cost V 4 bases and J 3 bases, with 13 bases left between them. Germline CDR1 and CDR2: SGHVS and FQNEAQ. This CDR3 region has 14 residues. DNA of the CDR3: TGTGCCAGCAGCTCCGTGACGGGGGACTACGAGCAGTACTTC. It translates to CASSSVTGDYEQYF. Together with reference TRBV7-8 and TRBJ2-7, the CDR3 gives the full variable domain: GAGVSQSPRYKVAKRGQDVALRCDPISGHVSLFWYQQALGQGPEFLTYFQNEAQLDKSGLPSDRFFAERPEGSVSTLKIQRTQQEDSAVYLCASSSVTGDYEQYFGPGTRLTVT.

V usage is TRBV6-1 and J usage is TRBJ2-1; weak D call: TRBD2 (6 bases). The germline V gene has CDR1 MNHNS and CDR2 SASEGT. The CDR3 consists of 11 residues. V was shortened by 3 bases and J by 12 bases, with 9 bases between the two germline ends. The CDR3 DNA sequence: TGTGCCAGCAGTGATACAGCGGGGCAGTTCTTC. Its translation: CASSDTAGQFF.

The gene calls are TRBV6-5 and TRBJ1-4; no firm D call. The V end was cut by 5 bases, the J end by 6 bases, with 10 bases between. This CDR3 spans 13 amino acids. CDR1 is MNHEY and CDR2 is SVGAGI in the germline V gene. The CDR3 bases are TGTGCCAGCAGTCTTCTGGCTGATGAAAAACTGTTTTTT. This codes for CASSLLADEKLFF.

This sequence joins TRBV15 and TRBJ1-6; 10 bases fit TRBD1. Trimming removed 8 bases from V and 9 bases from J; junction bases left unmatched: 10. The CDR3 extends over 15 amino acids. The germline V gene has CDR1 LNHNV and CDR2 YYDKDF (reference sequence). This chain's CDR3 is CATQKTGTGVSPLHF. The CDR3 nucleotides are TGTGCCACCCAAAAGACCGGGACAGGGGTTTCACCCCTCCACTTT.

The genes are TRBV9 and TRBJ2-3; D remains ambiguous. Trimming took off 5 bases at V and 4 bases at J, with 11 bases between the two ends. Germline assignment: CDR1 SGDLS and CDR2 YYNGEE. CDR3 size: 13 residues. CDR3 nucleotides: TGTGCCAGCAGTCGCTCCGCGGCAGATACGCAGTATTTT. Its translation: CASSRSAADTQYF. Combining the CDR3 with reference TRBV9 and TRBJ2-3 gives the whole variable domain DSGVTQTPKHLITATGQRVTLRCSPRSGDLSVYWYQQSLDQGLQFLIQYYNGEERAKGNILERFSAQQFPDLHSELNLSSLELGDSALYFCASSRSAADTQYFGPGTRLTVL.

This clone was observed a single time. The chain joins TRBV19 to TRBJ1-2; maybe TRBD1 (6 bases). The length of the CDR3 is 13 residues. Looked up from germline, CDR1 is LNHDA and CDR2 is SQIVND (reference sequence). V gave up 5 bases and J gave up 4 bases, with 11 bases separating them. CDR3 loop: CASSADRIYGYTF. The CDR3 DNA reads TGTGCCAGTAGTGCGGACAGAATCTATGGCTACACCTTC.